This is a list of T cell receptor beta chains from one sample in a study of blood T cell repertoires in COVID-19. Assay used: immunoSEQ multiplex PCR; TCRdb lists only in-frame clones, some missing. Found here are under 7,000 clones, about 88% of them singletons; the top ten hold around 16%. Sample: peripheral blood. The source is a human donor in a cohort sampled during active COVID-19. Both conserved end residues are part of each CDR3. A D gene is named only where the DNA matches it firmly. Expanded clones get a size class; other rows say once, few or many, or leave the size out.

- | TRBJ2-7 | TRBV6-1 | - | CASSDHSGESYEQYF | TGTGCCAGCAGTGATCATAGCGGTGAGTCCTACGAGCAGTACTTC
- | TRBJ1-4 | TRBV7-2 | - | CASSRMGGVVEKLFF | TGTGCCAGCAGCAGGATGGGGGGGGTAGTTGAAAAACTGTTTTTT
- | TRBJ1-2 | TRBV18 | - | CASSATGFDYGYTF | TGTGCCAGCTCAGCCACAGGGTTTGACTATGGCTACACCTTC
- | TRBJ2-7 | TRBV28 | - | CASRRGTASSYEQYF | TGTGCCAGCAGGAGGGGGACGGCAAGCTCCTACGAGCAGTACTTC
- | TRBJ2-5 | TRBV3-1/TRBV3-2 | TRBD2 | CASSQQGLAGGKTQYF | TGTGCCAGCAGCCAGCAGGGACTAGCGGGGGGGAAGACCCAGTACTTC
- | TRBJ2-3 | TRBV7-2 | - | CASRPLAPSTDTQYF | TGTGCCAGCAGGCCTCTAGCGCCTAGCACAGATACGCAGTATTTT
- | TRBJ1-6 | TRBV7-9 | - | CASSLRGNSPLHF | TGTGCCAGCAGCTTACGGGGGAATTCACCCCTCCACTTT
- | TRBJ1-4 | TRBV5-1 | - | CASSLAGNSVGEKLFF | TGCGCCAGCAGCTTGGCCGGGAATTCAGTCGGTGAAAAACTGTTTTTT
- | TRBJ2-1 | TRBV7-2 | TRBD2 | CASSLMGTSGYNEQFF | TGTGCCAGCAGCTTAATGGGGACTAGCGGATACAATGAGCAGTTCTTC
- | TRBJ2-3 | TRBV23-1 | TRBD1 | CASSQSGTALTDTQYF | TGCGCCAGCAGTCAATCCGGGACAGCACTCACAGATACGCAGTATTTT
- | TRBJ1-3 | TRBV18 | TRBD1 | CASSPSPRTGFRNTIYF | TGTGCCAGCTCACCATCCCCAAGGACAGGCTTTAGAAACACCATATATTTT
- | TRBJ2-7 | TRBV12-3/TRBV12-4 | - | CASSLGLQQYF | TGTGCCAGCAGTCTGGGACTTCAGCAGTACTTC
- | TRBJ2-7 | TRBV28 | - | CASSPGLEDYEQYF | TGTGCCAGCAGTCCGGGACTGGAGGACTACGAGCAGTACTTC
- | TRBJ1-2 | TRBV2 | - | CASSPSYAGGYGYTF | TGTGCCAGCAGCCCTAGTTATGCCGGGGGCTATGGCTACACCTTC
- | TRBJ2-1 | TRBV9 | - | CASSVPPGATYNEQFF | TGTGCCAGCAGCGTACCCCCTGGGGCGACCTACAATGAGCAGTTCTTC
large | TRBJ1-2 | TRBV6-5 | - | CASSYGTYYGYTF | TGTGCCAGCAGTTACGGGACATACTATGGCTACACCTTC
- | TRBJ1-5 | TRBV11-2 | - | CASSLSVLGDQPQHF | TGTGCCAGCAGCTTAAGTGTCTTAGGAGATCAGCCCCAGCATTTT
- | TRBJ2-7 | TRBV6-6 | TRBD1 | CASSKRQGAGSYEQYF | TGTGCCAGCAGCAAAAGACAGGGGGCGGGCTCCTACGAGCAGTACTTC
few | TRBJ2-5 | TRBV5-6 | TRBD2 | CASKREGRETQYF | TGTGCCAGCAAGCGGGAGGGCCGCGAGACCCAGTACTTC
- | TRBJ1-2 | TRBV6-4 | TRBD1 | CASSDQGVAGYTF | TGTGCCAGCAGTGACCAGGGGGTTGCTGGCTACACCTTC
- | TRBJ1-6 | TRBV2 | - | CASSDEGANSPLHF | TGTGCCAGCAGTGATGAAGGGGCTAATTCACCCCTCCACTTT
- | TRBJ1-6 | TRBV18 | - | CASSSDRAEGSSPLHF | TGTGCCAGCTCATCGGACCGAGCTGAGGGATCTTCACCCCTCCACTTT
- | TRBJ1-2 | TRBV6-6 | - | CASSDTGTNYGYTF | TGTGCCAGCAGTGATACAGGGACCAACTATGGCTACACCTTC
once | TRBJ2-5 | TRBV7-6 | - | CASNLGGGGETQYF | TGTGCCAGCAACCTGGGAGGAGGCGGTGAGACCCAGTACTTC
- | TRBJ1-6 | TRBV27 | TRBD1 | CASSLRPGGNSPLHF | TGTGCCAGCAGTTTAAGGCCAGGGGGTAATTCACCCCTCCACTTT
- | TRBJ2-1 | TRBV12-5 | TRBD1 | CASGSRDRELGEQFF | TGTGCTAGTGGTTCCCGGGACAGGGAGCTGGGTGAGCAGTTCTTC
once | TRBJ1-2 | TRBV4-1 | - | CASSQFASGRGQIYGYTF | TGCGCCAGCAGCCAATTTGCATCCGGAAGAGGGCAGATCTATGGCTACACCTTC
- | TRBJ1-2 | TRBV28 | - | CASSSPTGYIYGYTF | TGTGCCAGCAGTTCCCCAACAGGGTATATCTATGGCTACACCTTC
- | TRBJ1-4 | TRBV4-1 | TRBD1 | CASSHPTGARGTNEKLFF | TGCGCCAGCAGCCACCCGACAGGGGCAAGAGGAACTAATGAAAAACTGTTTTTT
few | TRBJ1-1 | TRBV19 | - | CASRMGQMNTEAFF | TGTGCCAGTAGAATGGGCCAGATGAACACTGAAGCTTTCTTT
- | TRBJ2-5 | TRBV6-5 | TRBD2 | CASSSLTSGGGTQYF | TGTGCCAGCAGTTCGCTAACTAGCGGCGGGGGGACCCAGTACTTC
- | TRBJ2-7 | TRBV12-5 | TRBD1 | CASGLFPGQGAHEQYF | TGTGCTAGTGGTTTGTTCCCAGGACAGGGGGCCCACGAGCAGTACTTC
- | TRBJ2-7 | TRBV6-2/TRBV6-3 | - | CASSYVRRPSYEQYF | TGTGCCAGCAGTTACGTCCGGCGGCCCTCCTACGAGCAGTACTTC
- | TRBJ2-7 | TRBV3-1/TRBV3-2 | TRBD2 | CASSQGGGRGLYEQYF | TGTGCCAGCAGCCAAGGGGGGGGTCGCGGGCTCTACGAGCAGTACTTC
- | TRBJ2-3 | TRBV11-3 | - | CASSLDRGSTDTQYF | TGTGCCAGCAGCTTAGATCGCGGGAGCACAGATACGCAGTATTTT
- | TRBJ2-5 | TRBV5-4 | - | CASSLRTLQETQYF | TGTGCCAGCAGTCTGCGGACACTACAAGAGACCCAGTACTTC
- | TRBJ2-7 | TRBV10-3 | TRBD2 | CAISGGDIAGSRDYEQYF | TGTGCCATCAGTGGGGGAGATATAGCGGGTTCCCGGGACTACGAGCAGTACTTC
- | TRBJ2-2 | TRBV5-1 | TRBD1 | CASQGQANTGELFF | TGCGCCAGCCAGGGACAGGCGAACACCGGGGAGCTGTTTTTT
- | TRBJ2-7 | TRBV3-1/TRBV3-2 | TRBD2 | CASSQDEGGSYEQYF | TGTGCCAGCAGCCAAGATGAGGGAGGGTCCTACGAGCAGTACTTC
- | TRBJ2-5 | TRBV7-2 | TRBD1 | CASSPDRPLTQYF | TGTGCCAGCAGCCCGGACAGGCCACTGACCCAGTACTTC
- | TRBJ1-1 | TRBV5-1 | - | CASSLDRMNTEAFF | TGCGCCAGCAGCTTGGACAGAATGAACACTGAAGCTTTCTTT
- | TRBJ1-6 | TRBV5-6 | - | CASSLDRVTNSPLHF | TGTGCCAGCAGCTTGGACAGGGTTACGAATTCACCCCTCCACTTT
- | TRBJ2-7 | TRBV7-2 | - | CASSLAGRVPSYEQYF | TGTGCCAGCAGCTTAGCTGGGCGGGTTCCCTCCTACGAGCAGTACTTC
- | TRBJ2-7 | TRBV18 | TRBD1 | CASSPGQGPTYEQYF | TGTGCCAGCTCACCCGGACAGGGCCCCACCTACGAGCAGTACTTC
- | TRBJ1-4 | TRBV7-2 | - | CASSPRGGRRATNEKLFF | TGTGCCAGCAGTCCAAGGGGGGGCCGACGCGCAACTAATGAAAAACTGTTTTTT
- | TRBJ1-1 | TRBV4-3 | - | CASSRGTGGAFF | TGCGCCAGCAGCCGAGGCACTGGAGGTGCTTTCTTT
- | TRBJ1-2 | TRBV19 | - | CASSTPPQVYGYTF | TGTGCCAGTAGTACTCCCCCACAGGTTTATGGCTACACCTTC
- | TRBJ2-2 | TRBV7-6 | - | CASSLLRGGTTDTGELFF | TGTGCCAGCAGCTTACTTCGAGGGGGGACTACCGACACCGGGGAGCTGTTTTTT
few | TRBJ2-7 | TRBV2 | TRBD1 | CAIQPPGQGYYEQYF | TGTGCCATTCAGCCTCCGGGACAGGGGTACTACGAGCAGTACTTC
- | TRBJ1-4 | TRBV4-3 | - | CASSQTRGEGPEKLFF | TGCGCCAGCAGCCAGACAAGAGGGGAGGGGCCTGAAAAACTGTTTTTT
once | TRBJ1-3 | TRBV7-6 | TRBD1 | CASSLYRQGEDSGNTIYF | TGTGCCAGCAGCTTATACCGGCAGGGGGAGGACTCTGGAAACACCATATATTTT